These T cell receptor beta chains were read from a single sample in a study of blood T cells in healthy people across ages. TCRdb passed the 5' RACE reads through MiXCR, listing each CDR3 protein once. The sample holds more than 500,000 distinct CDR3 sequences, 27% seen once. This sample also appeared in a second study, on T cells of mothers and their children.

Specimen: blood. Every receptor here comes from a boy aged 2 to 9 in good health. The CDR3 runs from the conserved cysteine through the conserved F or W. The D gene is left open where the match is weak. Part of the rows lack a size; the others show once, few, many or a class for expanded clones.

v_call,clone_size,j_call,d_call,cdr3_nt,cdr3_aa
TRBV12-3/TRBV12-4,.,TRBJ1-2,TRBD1,TGCGCCAGCAGGGTGGGGACAGCGGACACCTTC,CASRVGTADTF
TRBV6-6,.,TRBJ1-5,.,TGTGCCAGCAGTTACGAGGATAGCAATCAGCCCCAGCATTTT,CASSYEDSNQPQHF
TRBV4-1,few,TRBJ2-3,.,TGCGCCAGCAGCCAAGAGTCCGCCGGCGGGGATACGCAGTATTTT,CASSQESAGGDTQYF
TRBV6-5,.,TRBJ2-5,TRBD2,TGTGCCAGCAACACCGGGGGGAGGCAAGAGACCCAGTACTTC,CASNTGGRQETQYF
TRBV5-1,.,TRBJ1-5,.,TGCGAGAAGCCGATGGGGAAGGGTCAGCCCCAGCATTTT,CEKPMGKGQPQHF
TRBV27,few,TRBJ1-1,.,TGTGCCAGCAGACCAGGTCCCGGAAGGTGGACTGAAGCTTTCTTT,CASRPGPGRWTEAFF
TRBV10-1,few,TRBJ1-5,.,TGCGCCAGCAGTGAGTCGTGGTGGCTTATAGGACAGCCCCAGCATTTT,CASSESWWLIGQPQHF
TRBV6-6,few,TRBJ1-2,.,TGTGCCAGCAGTTACTCGCCTTCGTCAGCGGCTAATTATGGCTACACCTTC,CASSYSPSSAANYGYTF
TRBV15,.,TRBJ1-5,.,TGTGCCACCAGCAGAGGAGGGTTTAGCAATCAGCCCCAGCATTTT,CATSRGGFSNQPQHF
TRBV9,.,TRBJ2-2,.,TGTGCCAGCAGGGAATCAGGGGCCGGCACCGGGGAGCTGTTTTTT,CASRESGAGTGELFF
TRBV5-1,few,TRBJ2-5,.,TGCGCCAGCAGCGTCCAGGGGATGGAGACCCAGTACTTC,CASSVQGMETQYF
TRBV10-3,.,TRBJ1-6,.,TGTGCCATCAGCCAGGCGAGCTCCTATAGTTCACCCCTCCACTTT,CAISQASSYSSPLHF
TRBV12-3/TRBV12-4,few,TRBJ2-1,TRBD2,TGTGCCAGCAGACCAACTAGCGGGACCGACAATGAGCAGTTCTTC,CASRPTSGTDNEQFF
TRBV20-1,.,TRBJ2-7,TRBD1,TGCAGTGCCCCGGCCCAGGGGGACCTATACGAGCAGTACTTC,CSAPAQGDLYEQYF
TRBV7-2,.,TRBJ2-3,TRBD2,TGTGCCAGCAGCTTAGGTGTCCCCGGCGGGGGGCTTGGAGATACGCAGTATTTT,CASSLGVPGGGLGDTQYF
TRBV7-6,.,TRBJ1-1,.,TGTGCCACCAGTCCTACATGGAACACTGAAGCTTTCTTT,CATSPTWNTEAFF
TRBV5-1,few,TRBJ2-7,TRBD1,TGCGCCAGCAGCTTGGCTCCGGGACAGGGGCGGTACGAGCAGTACTTC,CASSLAPGQGRYEQYF